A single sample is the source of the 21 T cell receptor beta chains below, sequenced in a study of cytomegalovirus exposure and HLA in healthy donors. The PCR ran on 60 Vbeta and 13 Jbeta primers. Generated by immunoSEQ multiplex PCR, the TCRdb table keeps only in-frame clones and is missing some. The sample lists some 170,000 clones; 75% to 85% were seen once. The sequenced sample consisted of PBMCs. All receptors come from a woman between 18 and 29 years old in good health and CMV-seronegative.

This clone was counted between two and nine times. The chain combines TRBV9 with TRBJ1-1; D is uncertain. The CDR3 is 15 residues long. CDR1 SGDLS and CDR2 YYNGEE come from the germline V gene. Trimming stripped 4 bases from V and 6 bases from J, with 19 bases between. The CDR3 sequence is CASSLGDPKSSEAFF. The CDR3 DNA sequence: TGTGCCAGCAGCTTGGGAGACCCCAAGTCATCTGAAGCTTTCTTT.

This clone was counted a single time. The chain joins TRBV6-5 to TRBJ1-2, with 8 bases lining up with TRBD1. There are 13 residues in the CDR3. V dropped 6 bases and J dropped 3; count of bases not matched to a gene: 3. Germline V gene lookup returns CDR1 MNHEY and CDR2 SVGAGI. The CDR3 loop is CASSSDRDYGYTF. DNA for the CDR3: TGTGCCAGCAGCTCGGACAGGGACTATGGCTACACCTTC.

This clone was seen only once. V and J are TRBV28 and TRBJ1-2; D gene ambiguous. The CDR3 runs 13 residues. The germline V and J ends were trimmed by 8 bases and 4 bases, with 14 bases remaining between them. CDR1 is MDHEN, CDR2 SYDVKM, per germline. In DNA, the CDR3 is TGTGCCAGCTCCTGGCAGGAGGCCTATGGCTACACCTTC. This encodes CASSWQEAYGYTF.

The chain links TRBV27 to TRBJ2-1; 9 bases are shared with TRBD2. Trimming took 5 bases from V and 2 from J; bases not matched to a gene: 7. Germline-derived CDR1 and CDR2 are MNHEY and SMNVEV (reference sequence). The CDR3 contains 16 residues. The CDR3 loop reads CASSPIAGVTYNEQFF. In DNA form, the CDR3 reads TGTGCCAGCAGTCCCATAGCGGGAGTGACCTACAATGAGCAGTTCTTC.

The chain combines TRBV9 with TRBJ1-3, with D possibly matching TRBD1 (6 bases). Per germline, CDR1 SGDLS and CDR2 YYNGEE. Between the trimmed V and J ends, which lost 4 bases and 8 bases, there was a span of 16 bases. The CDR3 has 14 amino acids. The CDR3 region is CASSRLGGRDTIYF. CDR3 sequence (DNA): TGTGCCAGCAGCCGCCTCGGGGGGCGAGACACCATATATTTT.

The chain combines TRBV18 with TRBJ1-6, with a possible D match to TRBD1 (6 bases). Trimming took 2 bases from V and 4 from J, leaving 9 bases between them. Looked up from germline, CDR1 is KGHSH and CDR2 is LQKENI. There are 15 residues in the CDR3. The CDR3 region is CASSPETGYNSPLHF. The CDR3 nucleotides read TGTGCCAGCTCACCAGAGACAGGTTATAATTCACCCCTCCACTTT.

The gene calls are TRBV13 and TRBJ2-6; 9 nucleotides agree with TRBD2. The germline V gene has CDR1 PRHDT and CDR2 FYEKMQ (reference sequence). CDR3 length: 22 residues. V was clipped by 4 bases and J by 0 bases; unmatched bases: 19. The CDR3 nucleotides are TGTGCCAGCAGCTCTCGAAGTTGGGATGTGGCGGGGGGGTTCTCTGGGGCCAACGTCCTGACTTTC. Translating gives CASSSRSWDVAGGFSGANVLTF. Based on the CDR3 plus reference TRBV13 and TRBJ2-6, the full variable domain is AAGVIQSPRHLIKEKRETATLKCYPIPRHDTVYWYQQGPGQDPQFLISFYEKMQSDKGSIPDRFSAQQFSDYHSELNMSSLELGDSALYFCASSSRSWDVAGGFSGANVLTFGAGSRLTVL.

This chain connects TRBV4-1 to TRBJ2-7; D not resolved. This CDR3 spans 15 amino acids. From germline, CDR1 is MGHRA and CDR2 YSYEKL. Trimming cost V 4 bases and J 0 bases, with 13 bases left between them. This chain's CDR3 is CASSPHGVDSYEQYF. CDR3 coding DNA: TGCGCCAGCAGCCCCCACGGAGTCGACTCCTACGAGCAGTACTTC.

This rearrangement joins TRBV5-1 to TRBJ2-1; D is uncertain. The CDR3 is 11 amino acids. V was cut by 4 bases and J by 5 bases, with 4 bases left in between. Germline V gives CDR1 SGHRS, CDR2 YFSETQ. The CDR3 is CASSENNEQFF. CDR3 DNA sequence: TGCGCCAGCAGCGAGAACAATGAGCAGTTCTTC.

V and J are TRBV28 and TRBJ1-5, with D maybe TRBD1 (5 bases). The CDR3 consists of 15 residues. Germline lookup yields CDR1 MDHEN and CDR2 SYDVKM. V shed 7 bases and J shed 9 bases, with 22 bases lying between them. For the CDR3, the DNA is TGTGCCAGCACCACATCCGGGGGTCCCGGCTTGCCCCAGCATTTT. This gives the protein CASTTSGGPGLPQHF. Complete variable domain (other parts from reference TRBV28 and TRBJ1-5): DVKVTQSSRYLVKRTGEKVFLECVQDMDHENMFWYRQDPGLGLRLIYFSYDVKMKEKGDIPEGYSVSREKKERFSLILESASTNQTSMYLCASTTSGGPGLPQHFGDGTRLSIL.

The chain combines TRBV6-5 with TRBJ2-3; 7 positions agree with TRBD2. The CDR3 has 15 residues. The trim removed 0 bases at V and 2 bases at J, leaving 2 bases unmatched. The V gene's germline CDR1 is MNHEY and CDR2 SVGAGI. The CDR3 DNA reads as TGTGCCAGCAGTTACTCCGCGGGGGACACAGATACGCAGTATTTT. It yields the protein CASSYSAGDTDTQYF.

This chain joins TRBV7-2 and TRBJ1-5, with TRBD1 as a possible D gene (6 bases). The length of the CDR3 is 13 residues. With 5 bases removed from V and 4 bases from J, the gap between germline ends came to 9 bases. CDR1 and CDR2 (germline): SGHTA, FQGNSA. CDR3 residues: CASSKQGNQPQHF. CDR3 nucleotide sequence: TGTGCCAGCAGCAAACAGGGAAATCAGCCCCAGCATTTT.

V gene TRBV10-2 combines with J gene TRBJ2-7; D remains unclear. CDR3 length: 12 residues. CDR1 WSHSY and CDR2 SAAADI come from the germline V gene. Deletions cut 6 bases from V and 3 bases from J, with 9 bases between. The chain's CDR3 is CASSEHLYEQYF. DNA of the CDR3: TGCGCCAGCAGCGAACACCTCTACGAGCAGTACTTC.

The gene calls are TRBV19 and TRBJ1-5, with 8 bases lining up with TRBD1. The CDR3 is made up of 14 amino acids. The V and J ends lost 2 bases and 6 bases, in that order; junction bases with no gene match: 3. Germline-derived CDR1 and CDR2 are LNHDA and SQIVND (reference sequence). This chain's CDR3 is CASSITGGRQPQHF. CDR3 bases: TGTGCCAGTAGTATAACAGGGGGTCGTCAGCCCCAGCATTTT. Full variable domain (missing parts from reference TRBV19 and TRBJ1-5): DGGITQSPKYLFRKEGQNVTLSCEQNLNHDAMYWYRQDPGQGLRLIYYSQIVNDFQKGDIAEGYSVSREKKESFPLTVTSAQKNPTAFYLCASSITGGRQPQHFGDGTRLSIL.

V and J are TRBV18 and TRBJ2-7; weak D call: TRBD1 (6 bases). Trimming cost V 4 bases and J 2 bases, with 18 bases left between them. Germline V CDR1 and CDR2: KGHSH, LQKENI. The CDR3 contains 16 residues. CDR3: CASSHVSGALPYEQYF. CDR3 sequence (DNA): TGTGCCAGCTCACATGTTTCAGGGGCCCTTCCCTACGAGCAGTACTTC. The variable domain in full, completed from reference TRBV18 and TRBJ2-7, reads NAGVMQNPRHLVRRRGQEARLRCSPMKGHSHVYWYRQLPEEGLKFMVYLQKENIIDESGMPKERFSAEFPKEGPSILRIQQVVRGDSAAYFCASSHVSGALPYEQYFGPGTRLTVT.

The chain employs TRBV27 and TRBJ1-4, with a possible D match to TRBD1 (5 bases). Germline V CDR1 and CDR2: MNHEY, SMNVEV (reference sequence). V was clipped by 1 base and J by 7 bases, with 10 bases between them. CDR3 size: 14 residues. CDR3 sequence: CASSLLGDFEKLFF. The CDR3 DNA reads TGTGCCAGCAGTTTATTAGGGGACTTTGAAAAACTGTTTTTT.

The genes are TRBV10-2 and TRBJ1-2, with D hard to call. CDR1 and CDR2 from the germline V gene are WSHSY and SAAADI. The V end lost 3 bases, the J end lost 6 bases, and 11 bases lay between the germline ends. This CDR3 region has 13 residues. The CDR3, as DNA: TGCGCCAGCAGTGAATATGCGCGGGATGGCTACACCTTC. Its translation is CASSEYARDGYTF.

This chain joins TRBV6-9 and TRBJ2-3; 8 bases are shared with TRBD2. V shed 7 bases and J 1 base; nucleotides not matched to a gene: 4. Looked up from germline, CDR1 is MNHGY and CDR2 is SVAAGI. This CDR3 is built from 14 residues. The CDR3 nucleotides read TGTGCCAGCATTACGGGAGGGGGCACAGATACGCAGTATTTT. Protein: CASITGGGTDTQYF.

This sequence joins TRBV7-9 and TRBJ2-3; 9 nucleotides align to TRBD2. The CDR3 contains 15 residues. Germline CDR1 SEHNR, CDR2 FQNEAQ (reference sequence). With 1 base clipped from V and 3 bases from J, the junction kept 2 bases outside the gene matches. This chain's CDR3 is CASSLGGLATDTQYF. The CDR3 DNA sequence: TGTGCCAGCAGCTTAGGGGGACTAGCAACAGATACGCAGTATTTT.

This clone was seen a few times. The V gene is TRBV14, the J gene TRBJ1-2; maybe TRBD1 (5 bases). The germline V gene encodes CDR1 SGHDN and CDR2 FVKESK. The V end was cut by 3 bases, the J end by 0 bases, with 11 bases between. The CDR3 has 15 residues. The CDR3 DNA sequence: TGTGCCAGCAGCCATGAGACAGCTTCTAACTATGGCTACACCTTC. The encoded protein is CASSHETASNYGYTF.

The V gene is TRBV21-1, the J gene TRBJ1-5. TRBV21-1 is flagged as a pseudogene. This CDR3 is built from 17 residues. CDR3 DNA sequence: TGTGCCAGCAGCAAAGATGAGCGCGGGGCCAACAATCAGCCCCAGCATTTT. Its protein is CASSKDERGANNQPQHF.